The entry that follows covers one T cell receptor (beta chain) sequence. This clonotype turned up a few times. Its antigen target is currently unknown. No much larger clone is present one base from it, and per-base qualities are unavailable. The data were obtained in a study of glioma-infiltrating T cells listed by TCRdb under 2016. About the investigation overall: Low-grade gliomas were represented by WHO grade II oligodendrogliomas or astrocytomas, and glioblastomas were represented by WHO grade IV tumors that were sampled at initial rather than recurrent diagnosis. Before surgery, glioma patients were given dexamethasone for six or fewer days. Blood libraries targeted roughly 4- to 11-fold sequencing coverage of 1 million or so peripheral T cells. The study sequenced TCR alpha- and beta-chain repertoires from glioma tissue, from non-neoplastic brain tissue and from matched peripheral blood mononuclear cells. To gauge divergence between tissue and blood T-cell populations, every tissue-infiltrating repertoire was compared against the peripheral blood repertoire from the same patient. The paired cohort was made up of three low-grade glioma patients, seven to nine primary glioblastoma patients and three non-glioma patients who contributed non-neoplastic brain tissue. Study-level results and caveats: Group comparisons rested on small numbers: three non-neoplastic, three low-grade glioma and roughly 8 glioblastoma patients. VJ-independent divergence between tissue and blood was lower than expected in non-neoplastic patients but higher than expected in all gliomas, particularly low-grade gliomas. Patients with low tissue-blood divergence were marked by a signature set of shared blood CDR3 motifs, and that set was depleted in highly divergent patients. Very few CDR3 sequences were found to be shared between tissue and blood, and this scarcity was attributed to high CDR3 diversity and limited sampling.

Immediately after resection, surgical brain or tumor specimens were cryofrozen in liquid nitrogen, with peripheral blood cells collected concurrently. Sequences KGHDR (CDR1) and SFDVKD (CDR2) are obtained from the germline V gene. The CDR3 holds 15 amino acids from the cysteine to the phenylalanine. Kept here is only the CDR3 DNA, which spans 45 bases and is read in frame from base 1. Trimming leaves V shorter by 7 bases and J shorter by 2 bases, with the junction holding 6 bases beyond the gene matches. The iRepertoire nested amplicon-rescue multiplex PCR (arm-PCR) platform was used to amplify TCR alpha and beta CDR3 regions from RNA. The input for one-step reverse transcription and amplification was about 95-400 ng of tissue mRNA or PBMC total RNA. After bead purification, a secondary multiplex PCR added Illumina adapters, and libraries were gel-purified between 200 and 400 bp. The libraries contained internal 6-nucleotide barcodes that were used for demultiplexing. The libraries were sequenced on an Illumina MiSeq using 2x220 or 2x250 nucleotide paired-end reads. Per the original workflow: Paired reads were merged with FLASH 1.2.11 and aligned to the GRCh37 human genome with BWA-MEM before extracting TRA and TRB reads. For V and J assignment, an IMGT-derived reference of cassette sequences and CDR3 motifs that included pseudogenes was used. Three-frame translation of reads was performed, and productive CDR3s were defined as those with a C...FGXG motif and no stop codons. Clonotypes were defined as unique combinations of V-J cassette pair and CDR3 amino acid sequence. Hamming distance filtering was applied to reads, with thresholds set by the sequence error rate of each sample in mapped regions. The public reads were reanalyzed by TCRdb: fastp trimming at Q25, MiXCR alignment, in-frame beta chains only. Each CDR3 protein appears once, grouped with its most common genes and DNA. These V and J calls are TCRdb output, not the study's own analysis. Present in this sample are 300,000 to 450,000 distinct CDR3 sequences, roughly two fifths of which were seen just once. More than 10% of the sample is taken by the ten largest.

The rearrangement joined TRBV24-1 to TRBJ2-1, with 8 bases aligning to TRBD2. The TCR comes from a human donor with low-grade glioma or glioblastoma, undergoing nonglioma brain surgery, or in good health (not recorded which). Sequencing was carried out using glioma tissue, nonneoplastic brain tissue, or PBMCs (not recorded which). The DNA is as follows: TGTGCCACCAGCTCTCCGGGGGGGGCCTACAATGAGCAGTTCTTC. Its protein reads: CATSSPGGAYNEQFF.